One sample yielded the 17 T cell receptor beta chains listed below, sequenced in a study of T cell responses to AZD1222 COVID-19 vaccine. Produced via immunoSEQ multiplex PCR; TCRdb's table is partial and in-frame only. The table records some 97,000 clones, around 90% of them present only once. The specimen was peripheral blood, collected on day 0 of AZD1222 vaccination. Source of these receptors: an adult in good health.

The chain has TRBV11-2 and TRBJ1-3; 7 positions agree with TRBD1. Germline V CDR1 and CDR2: SGHAT, FQNNGV. After removal of 5 bases from V and 3 bases from J, the junction contained 7 bases not matched to a gene. This CDR3 has 15 residues. The CDR3 DNA sequence: TGTGCCAGCAGCACTGTACAGGGGTATGGAAACACCATATATTTT. Its protein is CASSTVQGYGNTIYF.

V and J are TRBV24-1 and TRBJ2-3; D ambiguous. This CDR3 region has 16 residues. Germline V gene lookup returns CDR1 KGHDR and CDR2 SFDVKD. The V end was cut by 1 base, the J end by 4 bases, with 14 bases between. CDR3 residues: CATSDLWETGADTQYF. CDR3 bases: TGTGCCACCAGTGATTTATGGGAAACGGGTGCAGATACGCAGTATTTT.

V usage is TRBV5-4 and J usage is TRBJ2-4; 7 bases line up with TRBD1. In germline, CDR1 is SGHNT, CDR2 YYREEE (reference sequence). V lost 1 base and J lost 8; bases outside the gene matches: 3. This CDR3 comprises 13 residues. CDR3 DNA sequence: TGTGCCAGCAGCTTGTCAGGGGGAGACATTCAGTACTTC. Translating it yields CASSLSGGDIQYF. Variable domain in full (rest from reference TRBV5-4 and TRBJ2-4): ETGVTQSPTHLIKTRGQQVTLRCSSQSGHNTVSWYQQALGQGPQFIFQYYREEENGRGNFPPRFSGLQFPNYSSELNVNALELDDSALYLCASSLSGGDIQYFGAGTRLSVL.

The gene calls are TRBV28 and TRBJ2-1; D is ambiguous. Germline lookup yields CDR1 MDHEN and CDR2 SYDVKM. The CDR3 spans 13 residues. V lost 5 bases to trimming and J lost 10 bases, with 15 bases between them. The CDR3 sequence is CASSRIFKVEQFF. DNA of the CDR3: TGTGCCAGCAGTCGCATCTTCAAGGTCGAGCAGTTCTTC.

The table lists this clone with a count of one. This chain links TRBV6-2 or TRBV6-3 with TRBJ1-2, with 11 bases that match TRBD1. Germline-derived CDR1 and CDR2 are MNHEY and SVGEGT. This CDR3 is 15 amino acids long. With 2 bases clipped from V and 4 bases from J, the junction kept 3 bases outside the gene matches. The CDR3 DNA sequence: TGTGCCAGCAGTTACCTAGGGACAGGGGGCTATGGCTACACCTTC. Protein: CASSYLGTGGYGYTF.

The chain is built from TRBV29-1 and TRBJ2-3, with TRBD1 matching over 11 bases. Per the germline V gene, CDR1 is SQVTM and CDR2 is ANQGSEA. CDR3 size: 13 residues. The trim removed 6 bases at V and 5 bases at J, leaving 4 bases unmatched. The CDR3 nucleotides read TGCAGCGTGGACAGGGGGCAGGGAGATACGCAGTATTTT. Protein sequence: CSVDRGQGDTQYF.

The chain links TRBV27 to TRBJ2-5, with 11 bases identical to TRBD2. This CDR3 has 16 amino acids. Germline V CDR1 and CDR2: MNHEY, SMNVEV (reference sequence). The V gene end was trimmed by 1 base and the J gene end by 4 bases; junction bases not matched to a gene: 5. This chain's CDR3 is CASSLLAGGPGETQYF. The CDR3 DNA sequence: TGTGCCAGCAGTTTATTAGCGGGAGGGCCCGGAGAGACCCAGTACTTC.

The chain's CDR3 is CAWSVGRLSGANVLTF. The CDR3 DNA sequence: TGTGCCTGGAGTGTTGGCCGCCTCTCTGGGGCCAACGTCCTGACTTTC. The chain recombines TRBV30 with TRBJ2-6, with no clear D. Germline CDR1 and CDR2: GTSNPN and SVGIG (reference sequence). This CDR3 contains 16 residues. V was cut by 0 bases and J by 0 bases, with 9 bases left in between.

The CDR3 region has the DNA TGTGCCTGGAGTGTGGAGGGTGACTATGGCTACACCTTC. Protein sequence: CAWSVEGDYGYTF. This sequence joins TRBV30 and TRBJ1-2; D is unresolved. Trimming took 0 bases from V and 3 from J, leaving 8 bases between them. CDR1 and CDR2 from the germline V gene are GTSNPN and SVGIG (reference sequence). The CDR3 consists of 13 residues. Full variable domain (outside the CDR3, taken from reference TRBV30 and TRBJ1-2): SQTIHQWPATLVQPVGSPLSLECTVEGTSNPNLYWYRQAAGRGLQLLFYSVGIGQISSEVPQNLSASRPQDRQFILSSKKLLLSDSGFYLCAWSVEGDYGYTFGSGTRLTVV.

This clone was counted many times. The chain links TRBV2 to TRBJ2-5, with 12 bases lining up with TRBD2. The length of the CDR3 is 15 residues. The V gene's germline CDR1 is SNHLY and CDR2 FYNNEI. V lost 7 bases and J lost 6; bases outside the gene matches: 9. The CDR3 loop reads CASTERTSGTQTQYF. The DNA for the CDR3 is TGTGCCAGCACCGAACGGACTAGCGGGACACAGACCCAGTACTTC.

V and J are TRBV5-6 and TRBJ2-7; D is uncertain. The CDR3 loop spans 14 amino acids. Trimming stripped 0 bases from V and 2 bases from J, with 9 bases between. Germline CDR1 and CDR2: SGHDT and YYEEEE. CDR3 in amino acids: CASSLAQATYEQYF. CDR3 DNA: TGTGCCAGCAGCTTGGCGCAGGCTACCTACGAGCAGTACTTC.

V gene TRBV19 combines with J gene TRBJ2-1; D uncertain. There are 16 residues in the CDR3. Trimming took 5 bases from V and 0 from J, leaving 14 bases between them. Germline CDR1 is LNHDA and CDR2 is SQIVND (reference sequence). CDR3 in amino acids: CASSVLSLSSYNEQFF. CDR3 DNA: TGTGCCAGTAGTGTTCTAAGTTTAAGCTCCTACAATGAGCAGTTCTTC.

The CDR3 region is CASSLVKFAEAFF. The CDR3 nucleotides are TGTGCCAGCAGCCTAGTGAAGTTCGCTGAAGCTTTCTTT. V is TRBV14 and J is TRBJ1-1; D remains unclear. CDR3 length: 13 amino acids. Germline V lookup: CDR1 SGHDN, CDR2 FVKESK. V lost 4 bases and J 6 bases, leaving 12 bases between the germline ends.

This clone was counted once. This chain links TRBV18 with TRBJ2-2, with unresolved D. The CDR3 spans 15 residues. V dropped 3 bases and J dropped 4 bases, with 12 bases sitting between them. The germline V gene encodes CDR1 KGHSH and CDR2 LQKENI. The CDR3 is CASSPPSDRTGELFF. CDR3 sequence (DNA): TGTGCCAGCTCACCGCCGTCGGATCGCACCGGGGAGCTGTTTTTT.

The chain uses TRBV4-3 and TRBJ2-2; D is uncertain. This CDR3 spans 16 amino acids. The V end was cut by 0 bases, the J end by 7 bases, with 15 bases between. Germline V gene sequence: CDR1 LGHNA, CDR2 YSLEER. CDR3 bases: TGCGCCAGCAGCCAAGAAGTTGCTAGTCGTGGCGGGGAGCTGTTTTTT. Encoded protein: CASSQEVASRGGELFF.

This chain uses TRBV25-1 with TRBJ2-7; unclear D gene. Germline-derived CDR1 and CDR2 are MGHDK and SYGVNS. CDR3 size: 11 residues. V was trimmed by 5 bases and J by 4 bases, leaving 6 bases between them. CDR3 nucleotide sequence: TGTGCCAGCAGTTTTTTGTACGAGCAGTACTTC. It is translated as CASSFLYEQYF.

The rearrangement uses TRBV5-3 and TRBJ1-1; no clear D. TRBV5-3 belongs to the ORF category, with a function that is uncertain. The CDR3 runs 12 residues. V dropped 6 bases and J dropped 3 bases, with 9 bases sitting between them. The CDR3 DNA reads TGTGCCAGAACCCCCTCGGACACTGAAGCTTTCTTT. Translated, it gives CARTPSDTEAFF.